These T cell receptor beta chains were read from a single sample in a study of CD8 T cells in Susac syndrome. In TCRdb, the immunoSEQ multiplex PCR reads were re-called with MiXCR into one record per CDR3 protein. Of 250,000 to 300,000 distinct CDR3 sequences listed, 70% to 90% were seen once; the top ten hold approximately 0.12%. The sequenced sample was CD8+ T cells from PBMCs. The source is a human donor with multiple sclerosis. The CDR3 runs from the conserved cysteine through the conserved F or W. The order of the fields is V gene, J gene, CDR3 length, D gene, clone size, CDR3 DNA, CDR3 protein. D genes are given only for firm matches. Some rows mark clone size as missing; the rest say once, few, many or name a class of expanded clone.

TRBV28,TRBJ1-6,14,.,.,TGTGCCAGCAGCCCACCGGACAGTAATTCACCCCTCCACTTT,CASSPPDSNSPLHF
TRBV28,TRBJ2-4,13,.,.,TGTGCCAGCAGCCAACTAGCCAAAAACATTCAGTACTTC,CASSQLAKNIQYF
TRBV7-8,TRBJ2-3,18,TRBD2,.,TGTGCCAGCAGCTTAGCCCTAGCGGGAGGGATTGTTACAGATACGCAGTATTTT,CASSLALAGGIVTDTQYF
TRBV19,TRBJ2-1,14,.,.,TGTGCCAGTAAATCGGGCGAGGGGAACAATGAGCAGTTCTTC,CASKSGEGNNEQFF
TRBV5-1,TRBJ2-1,15,.,.,TGCGCCAGCAGCTTCGCGGAGAGCTCCTACAATGAGCAGTTCTTC,CASSFAESSYNEQFF
TRBV19,TRBJ1-1,14,.,.,TGTGCCAGTATGGAAGGGGGGGCGCGGACTGAAGCTTTCTTT,CASMEGGARTEAFF
TRBV20-1,TRBJ2-1,17,TRBD2,.,TGCAGTGCTAGAGATGGTAGGGGACTAGCGGTATACAATGAGCAGTTCTTC,CSARDGRGLAVYNEQFF
TRBV2,TRBJ2-2,14,TRBD2,.,TGTGCCAGCAGTTCTAGCGGGAGGAACGGGGAGCTGTTTTTT,CASSSSGRNGELFF
TRBV18,TRBJ2-6,18,.,.,TGTGCCAGCTCACCTCGCTTTAGGGGTTACTCTGGGGCCAACGTCCTGACTTTC,CASSPRFRGYSGANVLTF
TRBV15,TRBJ1-1,15,.,.,TGTGCCACCAGCATTGATCAGGGGTGGCACACTGAAGCTTTCTTT,CATSIDQGWHTEAFF
TRBV25-1,TRBJ1-2,16,.,.,TGTGCCAGCAGCCCCTATGGTGGGATGTATAACTATGGCTACACCTTC,CASSPYGGMYNYGYTF
TRBV13,TRBJ2-3,16,.,.,TGTGCCAGCAGCCGGAGTGACACGCTCCCCACAGATACGCAGTATTTT,CASSRSDTLPTDTQYF
TRBV27,TRBJ2-1,11,.,.,TGTGCCAGCATAGGGGCGCATGAGCAGTTCTTC,CASIGAHEQFF
TRBV5-5,TRBJ1-4,16,.,.,TGTGCCAGCAGCACCCGCCGGGCCCATCCCACAGAAAAACTGTTTTTT,CASSTRRAHPTEKLFF
TRBV12-3/TRBV12-4,TRBJ2-3,13,.,.,TGTGCCAGCAGTTTATTTCTCACAGATACGCAGTATTTT,CASSLFLTDTQYF
TRBV19,TRBJ2-1,15,.,.,TGTGCCAGTAGCGTGACAGGCAGCTCCTACAATGAGCAGTTCTTC,CASSVTGSSYNEQFF
TRBV12-5,TRBJ2-1,14,.,.,TGTGCTAGTGGTTTGGCGGGGGTTGGTAATGAGCAGTTCTTC,CASGLAGVGNEQFF
TRBV19,TRBJ1-1,14,.,.,TGTGCCAGTAGTATTTCAGGGGCGAGTACTGAAGCTTTCTTT,CASSISGASTEAFF
TRBV5-1,TRBJ2-1,17,.,.,TGCGCCAGCAGCTTGGCCTGGGACGGGACTCCCTACAATGAGCAGTTCTTC,CASSLAWDGTPYNEQFF
TRBV2,TRBJ2-2,18,TRBD2,.,TGTGCCAGCAGTGAAAATCCTAGCGGGAGGGCCAACACCGGGGAGCTGTTTTTT,CASSENPSGRANTGELFF
TRBV19,TRBJ2-7,14,.,once,TGTGCCAGTAGTCCGGGGGACCTACTCTACGAGCAGTACTTC,CASSPGDLLYEQYF
TRBV12-3/TRBV12-4,TRBJ2-7,14,TRBD2,few,TGTGCCAGCAGTTTACGCCTAGCGGGAGCCGAGCAGTACTTC,CASSLRLAGAEQYF
TRBV11-2,TRBJ2-3,15,.,.,TGTGCCAGCAGCTTAGTACGTACTAGCACAGATACGCAGTATTTT,CASSLVRTSTDTQYF
TRBV21-1,TRBJ2-1,12,.,.,TGTGCCAGCAGCAACCAGGGCCTGGAGCAGTTCTTC,CASSNQGLEQFF
TRBV7-8,TRBJ1-1,16,.,.,TGTGCCAGCAGCTTATTTCAGGGCCCAATGAACACTGAAGCTTTCTTT,CASSLFQGPMNTEAFF
TRBV27,TRBJ1-2,14,.,.,TGTGCCAGCAGTAACCCAACAGGGTACTATGGCTACACCTTC,CASSNPTGYYGYTF
TRBV20-1,TRBJ1-4,15,.,.,TGCAGTGCTAGATCCTCCCAGGGAAAGGATGAAAAACTGTTTTTT,CSARSSQGKDEKLFF
TRBV12-3/TRBV12-4,TRBJ2-7,13,.,.,TGTGCCAGCAGTTTCATGGGCGGGTACGAGCAGTACTTC,CASSFMGGYEQYF
TRBV12-3/TRBV12-4,TRBJ2-5,17,TRBD1,.,TGTGCCAGCAGTCCCGCCCCGGGACAGGGTTGGGAGGAGACCCAGTACTTC,CASSPAPGQGWEETQYF
TRBV5-5,TRBJ1-5,14,TRBD1,.,TGTGCCAGCAGCTTGGAAGGGGGCGGGCAGCCCCAGCATTTT,CASSLEGGGQPQHF
TRBV27,TRBJ2-7,14,.,.,TGTGCCAGCAGCCCCGGGACCAGACGCTACGAGCAGTACTTC,CASSPGTRRYEQYF
TRBV27,TRBJ1-1,14,TRBD1,few,TGTGCCAGCAGTTCCAGGGGGCGGAACACTGAAGCTTTCTTT,CASSSRGRNTEAFF
TRBV12-3/TRBV12-4,TRBJ1-2,14,.,.,TGTGCCAGCAGGGACCACGGGACTCGTTATGGCTACACCTTC,CASRDHGTRYGYTF
TRBV29-1,TRBJ1-4,12,.,.,TGCAGCGTTGGAGGGATTAGTGAAAAACTGTTTTTT,CSVGGISEKLFF
TRBV2,TRBJ2-1,14,TRBD2,.,TGTGCCAGAGAGAGCGGGAGGAGAAACAATGAGCAGTTCTTC,CARESGRRNNEQFF
TRBV28,TRBJ2-7,17,.,.,TGTGCCAGCAGTTTAGGTCAGGGGTGGAGGGACTCCTACGAGCAGTACTTC,CASSLGQGWRDSYEQYF
TRBV28,TRBJ1-5,17,.,.,TGTGCCAGCAGCACCCGCACCTCGATACAGGGAAGGAAGCCCCAGCATTTT,CASSTRTSIQGRKPQHF
TRBV24-1,TRBJ2-5,13,TRBD1,.,TGTGCCACCAGTTTAACAGGGGTGGAGACCCAGTACTTC,CATSLTGVETQYF
TRBV4-1,TRBJ1-4,14,.,.,TGCGCCAGCAGCCAAGATCCGGGTGACGAAAAACTGTTTTTT,CASSQDPGDEKLFF
TRBV7-9,TRBJ2-1,14,.,.,TGTGCCAGCGGAGCGCCCAGCTCCTACAATGAGCAGTTCTTC,CASGAPSSYNEQFF
TRBV7-9,TRBJ2-1,16,TRBD2,.,TGTGCCAGCAGCTGGAGTATAGCGGGAGAGGGGCATGAGCAGTTCTTC,CASSWSIAGEGHEQFF
TRBV27,TRBJ2-7,14,.,.,TGTGCCAGCGGCCCCTGGCGGGGATCCTACGAGCAGTACTTC,CASGPWRGSYEQYF
TRBV6-5,TRBJ2-1,14,.,few,TGTGCCAGCGGAGAGCAGGGACTCTACAATGAGCAGTTCTTC,CASGEQGLYNEQFF
TRBV20-1,TRBJ2-1,17,TRBD2,.,TGCAGTGCTAGAGTTTCGGGAGGCACTAGCGGGATCAATGAGCAGTTCTTC,CSARVSGGTSGINEQFF
TRBV27,TRBJ2-7,24,TRBD1,.,TGTGCCAGCAGTTCTGGGCCCCCGGGACAGGGGGGCCCAACACCTATCACCCCAACCTACGAGCAGTACTTC,CASSSGPPGQGGPTPITPTYEQYF
TRBV10-3,TRBJ2-5,13,.,.,TGTGCCATCAGTGACAGGGGACAAGAGACCCAGTACTTC,CAISDRGQETQYF
TRBV6-5,TRBJ2-2,14,.,few,TGTGCCAGCAGTTACTCTCGACTAGTCGGGGAGCTGTTTTTT,CASSYSRLVGELFF
TRBV27,TRBJ1-4,15,TRBD1,.,TGTGCCAGCAGCCTACAGGGGGCCGGGAATGAAAAACTGTTTTTT,CASSLQGAGNEKLFF
TRBV9,TRBJ2-1,14,.,.,TGTGCCAGCAGCGTAGTAATAGATTACAATGAGCAGTTCTTC,CASSVVIDYNEQFF
TRBV27,TRBJ2-1,15,TRBD2,once,TGTGCCAGCAGGCTGGGACTAGCGGGAGGGCGCGAGCAGTTCTTC,CASRLGLAGGREQFF
TRBV10-3,TRBJ2-2,15,TRBD1,once,TGTGCCATCAGTGAGTTGGCAGGGGGCAACGGGGAGCTGTTTTTT,CAISELAGGNGELFF
TRBV2,TRBJ1-1,14,.,.,TGTGCCAGCAGTGAAGATTCGGGGAACACTGAAGCTTTCTTT,CASSEDSGNTEAFF
TRBV5-1,TRBJ2-2,15,TRBD1,few,TGCGCCAGCAGACACGGGACAGTGAACACCGGGGAGCTGTTTTTT,CASRHGTVNTGELFF
TRBV3-1,TRBJ2-1,17,TRBD1,.,TGTGCCAGCAGCCAAGCCCGGGACAGGGACACCTACAATGAGCAGTTCTTC,CASSQARDRDTYNEQFF
TRBV27,TRBJ2-1,16,TRBD2,.,TGTGCCAGCAGCGAACCCGGGACTAGCGGGAGGAATGAGCAGTTCTTC,CASSEPGTSGRNEQFF
TRBV13,TRBJ1-1,12,.,.,TGTGCCAGCAGCTCCCTGGTTCCTGAAGCTTTCTTT,CASSSLVPEAFF
TRBV20-1,TRBJ2-2,13,.,.,TGCAGTGCTAGAGTTATAGGAGAAGGGGAGCTGTTTTTT,CSARVIGEGELFF
TRBV7-2,TRBJ2-7,16,.,.,TGTGCCAGCAGCTTCTTCTTGCCTTGGGCATCCTACGAGCAGTACTTC,CASSFFLPWASYEQYF